These T cell receptor beta chains were read from a single sample in a study of STAT5B mutations in CD4+ large granular lymphocyte leukemia. Produced via immunoSEQ multiplex PCR; TCRdb's table is partial and in-frame only. The sample lists around 26,000 clones, around three quarters occurring once. Sequencing was performed on CD4+ T cells from blood buffy coats. The receptor source for this set is a human donor in good health. Both conserved end residues are part of each CDR3. A D gene is named only where the DNA matches it firmly. For some rows the clone size is stated as once, few or many, or as a class when expanded; others skip it.

j_call | d_call | clone_size | v_call | cdr3_nt | cdr3_aa
TRBJ2-1 | - | once | TRBV7-2 | TGTGCCAGCAGCTCCTACTTGGGGTTGTGGAATGAGCAGTTCTTC | CASSSYLGLWNEQFF
TRBJ1-5 | TRBD1 | - | TRBV5-5 | TGTGCCAGCAGCTCCGGACAGGGCAGGCAGCCCCAGCATTTT | CASSSGQGRQPQHF
TRBJ2-3 | - | - | TRBV4-3 | TGCGCCAGCAGCCAAGACCAGGGCCCGCGGAGGGATACGCAGTATTTT | CASSQDQGPRRDTQYF
TRBJ2-1 | TRBD2 | - | TRBV7-6 | TGTGCCAGCAGCTCGGCTAGCGGTTTCAATGAGCAGTTCTTC | CASSSASGFNEQFF
TRBJ2-3 | TRBD1 | - | TRBV11-2 | TGTGCCAGCAGTCGTAGAACGGGACAGGGTAGCGCAGATACGCAGTATTTT | CASSRRTGQGSADTQYF
TRBJ2-2 | - | - | TRBV18 | TGTGCCAGCTCCTTATGGGCAGGCCCAATGAACGGGGAGCTGTTTTTT | CASSLWAGPMNGELFF
TRBJ2-5 | - | - | TRBV5-8 | TGTGCCAGCAGCTATAAAGAGACCCAGTACTTC | CASSYKETQYF
TRBJ2-1 | TRBD1 | - | TRBV6-6 | TGTGCCAGCAGCAGAGCCGGGACAGGGTACAATGAGCAGTTCTTC | CASSRAGTGYNEQFF
TRBJ2-5 | - | - | TRBV28 | TGTGCCAGCAGTTTACCGCCCATCCAGTACTTC | CASSLPPIQYF
TRBJ2-2 | TRBD1 | - | TRBV7-7 | TGTGCCAGCAGCTTATCGTTCCGGGACAGGGCGAACACCGGGGAGCTGTTTTTT | CASSLSFRDRANTGELFF
TRBJ2-7 | TRBD2 | - | TRBV19 | TGTGCCAGTAGTATAGATATGCGGGGGGTCGACGAGCAGTACTTC | CASSIDMRGVDEQYF
TRBJ2-3 | TRBD2 | - | TRBV5-1 | TGCGCCAGCGAACAATCCGGGACTAACACAGATACGCAGTATTTT | CASEQSGTNTDTQYF
TRBJ1-2 | - | - | TRBV27 | TGTGCCAGCAGGGGCAGTAACCATGGCTACACCTTC | CASRGSNHGYTF
TRBJ2-1 | - | - | TRBV7-8 | TGTGCCAGCAGCTACTCTAGCGCGAGCAGCTATGAGCAGTTCTTC | CASSYSSASSYEQFF
TRBJ2-3 | - | - | TRBV4-1 | TGCGCCAGCAGCCAAGCATTTTGGGGGGCGGGGACGAAAGGTGCAGATACGCAGTATTTT | CASSQAFWGAGTKGADTQYF
TRBJ2-6 | - | - | TRBV6-6 | TGTGCCAGCGTTCACAGGGCGACTTCTGGGGCCAACGTCCTGACTTTC | CASVHRATSGANVLTF
TRBJ2-5 | - | - | TRBV7-8 | TGTGCCAGCAGCAGAAACGAGAATCAAGAGACCCAGTACTTC | CASSRNENQETQYF
TRBJ2-1 | TRBD2 | once | TRBV11-2 | TGTGCCAGCAGCTTTTCTGCGGGAGGGGCCTACAATGAGCAGTTCTTC | CASSFSAGGAYNEQFF
TRBJ1-1 | - | - | TRBV27 | TGTGCCAGCAGTTTATCTTTGACGGGGAGAGTGCCTGAAGCTTTCTTT | CASSLSLTGRVPEAFF
TRBJ2-3 | - | - | TRBV4-1 | TGCGCCAGCAGCCAAACTTGGGGTAGGACCAATAATACGCAGTATTTT | CASSQTWGRTNNTQYF
TRBJ1-6 | - | few | TRBV7-2 | TGTGCCAGCAGCTTAGCGGCACTTTTAAGGGGTGATTCACCCCTCCACTTT | CASSLAALLRGDSPLHF
TRBJ2-7 | TRBD1 | - | TRBV27 | TGTGCCAGCAGATTCTCACAGGGGTTCTACGAGCAGTACTTC | CASRFSQGFYEQYF
TRBJ2-5 | TRBD2 | - | TRBV25-1 | TGTGCCAGTTCACTAGCGGGGGGGCTCGAGACCCAGTACTTC | CASSLAGGLETQYF
TRBJ2-5 | TRBD2 | - | TRBV5-1 | TGCGCCAGCAGCTTAGCCGGGACTAGCGGGAGAGAGACCCAGTACTTC | CASSLAGTSGRETQYF
TRBJ2-1 | - | - | TRBV5-4 | TGTGCCAGCAGTCGGACGTCGAGCTCCTACAATGAGCAGTTCTTC | CASSRTSSSYNEQFF
TRBJ2-5 | TRBD1 | - | TRBV4-1 | TGCGCCAGCAGCCTAGTGCCGGGACAGGTATTAGAGACCCAGTACTTC | CASSLVPGQVLETQYF
TRBJ2-1 | - | - | TRBV15 | TGTGCCACCAGCAGACAAGGAGGGAACTCCTACAATGAGCAGTTCTTC | CATSRQGGNSYNEQFF
TRBJ2-7 | - | - | TRBV11-2 | TGTGCCAGCAGCTTAGTTCCGGGAGAAGTATACGAGCAGTACTTC | CASSLVPGEVYEQYF
TRBJ1-3 | - | few | TRBV4-1 | TGCGCCAGCAGCCAAGGGGACATTGGAAACACCATATATTTT | CASSQGDIGNTIYF
TRBJ1-5 | - | - | TRBV4-1 | TGCGCCAGCAGCCAAGCCCCCATGGAGGGCCCCCAGCATTTT | CASSQAPMEGPQHF
TRBJ2-1 | TRBD1 | once | TRBV19 | TGTGTCAGTAGGCCCCCCGGGACAGGGGGCTACAATGAGCAGTTCTTC | CVSRPPGTGGYNEQFF
TRBJ1-1 | - | - | TRBV19 | TGTGCCAGTAGGCCCGGGGTCTCACAAAGGAACACTGAAGCTTTCTTT | CASRPGVSQRNTEAFF
TRBJ2-5 | - | - | TRBV15 | TGTGCCACCAGCAGAGTATTAGGTGGCCCCGGACGGGAGACCCAGTACTTC | CATSRVLGGPGRETQYF
TRBJ2-3 | TRBD1 | - | TRBV6-1 | TGTGCCAGCAGTGGACCCCGGGACAGGGTTAGCACAGATACGCAGTATTTT | CASSGPRDRVSTDTQYF
TRBJ2-3 | - | - | TRBV7-3 | TGTGCCAGCAGCCTCCTATACACAGATACGCAGTATTTT | CASSLLYTDTQYF
TRBJ1-1 | - | - | TRBV18 | TGTGCCAGCTCACCTGAAAGCTGGGGCCGGGGAGGCACTGAAGCTTTCTTT | CASSPESWGRGGTEAFF
TRBJ1-2 | - | - | TRBV4-2 | TGTGCCAGCAGCCAAGATAAAAACTTCGGCTACACCTTC | CASSQDKNFGYTF
TRBJ1-2 | TRBD1 | - | TRBV28 | TGTGCCAGCAGTTTATTTGGGACAGGGGGCGCTTATCATGGCTACACCTTC | CASSLFGTGGAYHGYTF
TRBJ1-1 | TRBD1 | - | TRBV7-2 | TGTGCCAGCAGCACCACAGGGGACCCCACTGAAGCTTTCTTT | CASSTTGDPTEAFF
TRBJ2-1 | - | - | TRBV10-2 | TGCGCCAGGGGAGGAGGCCCCTACAATGAGCAGTTCTTC | CARGGGPYNEQFF
TRBJ1-1 | - | - | TRBV6-6 | TGTGCCAGTCAGTTGAGGGTGAACACTGAAGCTTTCTTT | CASQLRVNTEAFF
TRBJ2-3 | - | - | TRBV4-1 | TGCGCCAGCAGCCAAGAGGCCAGGGCGGCAGATACGCAGTATTTT | CASSQEARAADTQYF
TRBJ2-5 | - | - | TRBV14 | TGTGCCAGCAGCCAAGATGCCCACGGTGGGGAGACCCAGTACTTC | CASSQDAHGGETQYF
TRBJ2-7 | - | few | TRBV2 | TGTGCCAGCACAGACGGCCCCGAGCAGTACTTC | CASTDGPEQYF
TRBJ1-5 | - | - | TRBV7-3 | TGTGCCAGCAGCTTCGGATACAATCAGCCCCAGCATTTT | CASSFGYNQPQHF
TRBJ1-5 | TRBD1 | - | TRBV18 | TGTGCCAGCTCACCCGGACAGGGAATGGGTCAGCCCCAGCATTTT | CASSPGQGMGQPQHF
TRBJ2-7 | - | medium-sized | TRBV5-1 | TGCGCCAGCAGCTTGTTAGGGGGGACCTACGAGCAGTACTTC | CASSLLGGTYEQYF
TRBJ2-3 | - | once | TRBV9 | TGTGCCAGCAGCGCGGGACCGAAAGATACGCAGTATTTT | CASSAGPKDTQYF
TRBJ2-3 | TRBD2 | - | TRBV9 | TGTGCCAGCAGCGTTGATGGGACTAGCGGCACAGATACGCAGTATTTT | CASSVDGTSGTDTQYF
TRBJ2-4 | - | - | TRBV5-4 | TGTGCCAGCAGCTTGGCGACGGACAGAAGTAAAAACATTCAGTACTTC | CASSLATDRSKNIQYF
TRBJ2-3 | TRBD2 | few | TRBV7-2 | TGTGCCAGCAGCGCTAGCGGGAGGGCGAGAGATACGCAGTATTTT | CASSASGRARDTQYF
TRBJ2-7 | - | - | TRBV27 | TGTGCCAGCCACGTTCCCTACGAGCAGTACTTC | CASHVPYEQYF
TRBJ1-4 | - | - | TRBV5-4 | TGTGCCAGCAGCTTGGAGGGGCGGGCTGAAAAACTGTTTTTT | CASSLEGRAEKLFF
TRBJ2-1 | - | - | TRBV9 | TGTGCCAGCAGCATAATTGACTTAGCTTCCTACAATGAGCAGTTCTTC | CASSIIDLASYNEQFF
TRBJ1-5 | - | - | TRBV6-1 | TGTGCCAGCAAATCCGGGAGCAATCAGCCCCAGCATTTT | CASKSGSNQPQHF
TRBJ1-5 | - | - | TRBV7-2 | TGTGCCAGCAGCCCGGGACCGGCGGGGCAGCCCCAGCATTTT | CASSPGPAGQPQHF
TRBJ2-3 | TRBD1 | - | TRBV28 | TGTGCCAGCAGTCCCTCCGGACAGGGCACAGATACGCAGTATTTT | CASSPSGQGTDTQYF